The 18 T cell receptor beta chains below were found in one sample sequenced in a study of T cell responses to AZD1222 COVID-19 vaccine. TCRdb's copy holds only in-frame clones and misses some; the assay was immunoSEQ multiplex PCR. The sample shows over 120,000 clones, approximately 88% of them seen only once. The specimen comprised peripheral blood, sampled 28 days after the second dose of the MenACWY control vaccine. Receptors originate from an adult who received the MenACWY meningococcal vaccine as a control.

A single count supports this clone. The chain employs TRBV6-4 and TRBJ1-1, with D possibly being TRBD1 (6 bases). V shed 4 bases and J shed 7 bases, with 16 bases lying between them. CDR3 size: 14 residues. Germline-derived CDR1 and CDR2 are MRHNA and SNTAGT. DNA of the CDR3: TGTGCCAGCAGTGCGACCGGGACAACAGATGAAGCTTTCTTT. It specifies CASSATGTTDEAFF.

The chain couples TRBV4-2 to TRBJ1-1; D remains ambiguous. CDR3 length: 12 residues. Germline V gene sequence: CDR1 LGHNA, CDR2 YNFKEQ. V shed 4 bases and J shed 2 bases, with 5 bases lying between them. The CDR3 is CASSRTNTEAFF. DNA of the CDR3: TGTGCCAGCAGCCGCACCAACACTGAAGCTTTCTTT.

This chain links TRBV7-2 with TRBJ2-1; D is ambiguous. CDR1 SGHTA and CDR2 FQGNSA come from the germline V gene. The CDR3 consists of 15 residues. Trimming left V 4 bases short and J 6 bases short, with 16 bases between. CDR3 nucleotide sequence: TGTGCCAGCAGCTCGCTGGGCTTTCCTACCAATGAGCAGTTCTTC. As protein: CASSSLGFPTNEQFF. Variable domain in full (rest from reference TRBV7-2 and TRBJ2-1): GAGVSQSPSNKVTEKGKDVELRCDPISGHTALYWYRQSLGQGLEFLIYFQGNSAPDKSGLPSDRFSAERTGGSVSTLTIQRTQQEDSAVYLCASSSLGFPTNEQFFGPGTRLTVL.

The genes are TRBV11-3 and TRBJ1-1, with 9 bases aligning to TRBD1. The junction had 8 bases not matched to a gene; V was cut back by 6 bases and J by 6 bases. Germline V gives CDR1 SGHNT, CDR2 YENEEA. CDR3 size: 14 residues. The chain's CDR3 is CASRFVGQGSEAFF. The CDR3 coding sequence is TGTGCCAGCAGGTTCGTGGGACAGGGCTCTGAAGCTTTCTTT. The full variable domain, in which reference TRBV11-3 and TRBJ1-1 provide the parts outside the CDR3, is EAGVVQSPRYKIIEKKQPVAFWCNPISGHNTLYWYLQNLGQGPELLIRYENEEAVDDSQLPKDRFSAERLKGVDSTLKIQPAELGDSAVYLCASRFVGQGSEAFFGQGTRLTVV.

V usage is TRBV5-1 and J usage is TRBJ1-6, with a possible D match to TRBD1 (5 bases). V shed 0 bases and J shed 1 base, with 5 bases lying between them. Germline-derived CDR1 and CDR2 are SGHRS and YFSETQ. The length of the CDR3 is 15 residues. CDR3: CASSLEGSYNSPLHF. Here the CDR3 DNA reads TGCGCCAGCAGCTTGGAGGGGTCCTATAATTCACCCCTCCACTTT.

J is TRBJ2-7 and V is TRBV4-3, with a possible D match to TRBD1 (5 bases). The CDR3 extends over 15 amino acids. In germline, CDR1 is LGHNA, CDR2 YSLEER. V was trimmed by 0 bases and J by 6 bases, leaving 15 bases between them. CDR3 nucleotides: TGCGCCAGCAGCCAAGATCCCCCAGGGCTGGGCGAGCAGTACTTC. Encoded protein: CASSQDPPGLGEQYF.

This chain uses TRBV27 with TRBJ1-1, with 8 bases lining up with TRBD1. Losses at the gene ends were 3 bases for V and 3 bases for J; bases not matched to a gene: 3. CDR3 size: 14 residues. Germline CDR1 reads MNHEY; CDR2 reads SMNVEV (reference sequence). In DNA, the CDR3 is TGTGCCAGCAGTTTTCACAGGGGGGACACTGAAGCTTTCTTT. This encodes CASSFHRGDTEAFF.

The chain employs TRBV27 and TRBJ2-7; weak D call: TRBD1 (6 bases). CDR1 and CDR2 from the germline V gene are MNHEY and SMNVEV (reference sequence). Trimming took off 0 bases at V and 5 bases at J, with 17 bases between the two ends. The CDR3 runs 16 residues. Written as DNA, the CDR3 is TGTGCCAGCAGTTTATCGGTTGGGACACCTTTTAACGAGCAGTACTTC. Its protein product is CASSLSVGTPFNEQYF.

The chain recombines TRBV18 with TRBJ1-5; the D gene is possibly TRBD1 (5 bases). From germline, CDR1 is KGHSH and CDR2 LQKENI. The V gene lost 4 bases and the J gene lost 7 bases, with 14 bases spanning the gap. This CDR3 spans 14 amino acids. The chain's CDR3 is CASSLTGPLQPQHF. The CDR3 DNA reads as TGTGCCAGCTCACTAACGGGACCCCTCCAGCCCCAGCATTTT.

CDR3 protein: CASSLATGNYEQYF. CDR3 coding DNA: TGTGCCAGCAGCTTAGCTACAGGGAACTACGAGCAGTACTTC. The chain employs TRBV7-9 and TRBJ2-7; maybe TRBD1 (6 bases). The germline CDR1 and CDR2 sequences are SEHNR and FQNEAQ (reference sequence). This CDR3 spans 14 amino acids. Deletions cut 0 bases from V and 3 bases from J, with 9 bases between.

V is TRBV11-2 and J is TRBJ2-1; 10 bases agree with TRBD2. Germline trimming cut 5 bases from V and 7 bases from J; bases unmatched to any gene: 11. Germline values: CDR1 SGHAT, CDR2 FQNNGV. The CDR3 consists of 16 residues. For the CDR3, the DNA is TGTGCCAGCAGCCGTACCAGACTAGCGGGTTGGAATGAGCAGTTCTTC. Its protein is CASSRTRLAGWNEQFF.

The CDR3 DNA sequence: TGCGCCAGCAGCCAATCGGGACAGATAAATTCACCCCTCCACTTT. As protein: CASSQSGQINSPLHF. V is TRBV4-3 and J is TRBJ1-6; 7 nucleotides match TRBD1. The CDR3 extends over 15 amino acids. The germline V gene encodes CDR1 LGHNA and CDR2 YSLEER. V shed 2 bases, J shed 7 bases, and the junction held 5 bases outside the gene matches.

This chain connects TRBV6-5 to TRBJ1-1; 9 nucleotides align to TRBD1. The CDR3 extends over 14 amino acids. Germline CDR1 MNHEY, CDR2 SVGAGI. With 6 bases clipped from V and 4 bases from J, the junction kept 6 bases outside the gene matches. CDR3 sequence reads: CASRQTGGITEAFF. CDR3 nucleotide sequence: TGTGCCAGCAGACAAACAGGGGGCATCACTGAAGCTTTCTTT.

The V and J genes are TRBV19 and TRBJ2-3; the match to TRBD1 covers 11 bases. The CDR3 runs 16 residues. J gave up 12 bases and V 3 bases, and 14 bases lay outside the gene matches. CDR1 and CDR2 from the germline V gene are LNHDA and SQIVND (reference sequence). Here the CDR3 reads CASSILGTGGKATQYF. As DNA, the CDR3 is TGTGCCAGTAGTATTTTAGGGACAGGGGGGAAAGCAACACAGTATTTT.

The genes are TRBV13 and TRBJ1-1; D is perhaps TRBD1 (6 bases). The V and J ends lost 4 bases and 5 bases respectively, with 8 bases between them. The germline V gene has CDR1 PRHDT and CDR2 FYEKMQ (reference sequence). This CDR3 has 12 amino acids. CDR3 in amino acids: CASSSTGTEAFF. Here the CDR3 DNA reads TGTGCCAGCAGCTCTACAGGGACTGAAGCTTTCTTT. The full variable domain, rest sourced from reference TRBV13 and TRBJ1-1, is AAGVIQSPRHLIKEKRETATLKCYPIPRHDTVYWYQQGPGQDPQFLISFYEKMQSDKGSIPDRFSAQQFSDYHSELNMSSLELGDSALYFCASSSTGTEAFFGQGTRLTVV.

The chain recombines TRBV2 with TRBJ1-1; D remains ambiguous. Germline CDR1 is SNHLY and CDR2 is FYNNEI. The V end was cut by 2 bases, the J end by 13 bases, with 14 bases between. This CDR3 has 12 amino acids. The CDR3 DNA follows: TGTGCCAGCAGTGAATTAAGTAGAGGGCGTTTCTTT. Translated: CASSELSRGRFF. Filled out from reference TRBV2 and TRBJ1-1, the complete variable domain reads EPEVTQTPSHQVTQMGQEVILRCVPISNHLYFYWYRQILGQKVEFLVSFYNNEISEKSEIFDDQFSVERPDGSNFTLKIRSTKLEDSAMYFCASSELSRGRFFGQGTRLTVV.

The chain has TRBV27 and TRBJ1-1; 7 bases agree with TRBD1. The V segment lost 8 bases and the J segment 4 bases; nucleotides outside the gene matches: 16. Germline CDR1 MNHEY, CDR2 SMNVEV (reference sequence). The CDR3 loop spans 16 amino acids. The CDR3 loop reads CASSGEIQGRGTEAFF. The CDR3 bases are TGTGCCAGCTCCGGGGAAATACAGGGGAGAGGCACTGAAGCTTTCTTT.

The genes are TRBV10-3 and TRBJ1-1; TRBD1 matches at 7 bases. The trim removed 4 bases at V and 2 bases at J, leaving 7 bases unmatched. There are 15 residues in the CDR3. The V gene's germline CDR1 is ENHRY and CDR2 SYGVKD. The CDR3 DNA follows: TGTGCCATCAGTGCTCCTGACAGGGCCAACACTGAAGCTTTCTTT. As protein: CAISAPDRANTEAFF.